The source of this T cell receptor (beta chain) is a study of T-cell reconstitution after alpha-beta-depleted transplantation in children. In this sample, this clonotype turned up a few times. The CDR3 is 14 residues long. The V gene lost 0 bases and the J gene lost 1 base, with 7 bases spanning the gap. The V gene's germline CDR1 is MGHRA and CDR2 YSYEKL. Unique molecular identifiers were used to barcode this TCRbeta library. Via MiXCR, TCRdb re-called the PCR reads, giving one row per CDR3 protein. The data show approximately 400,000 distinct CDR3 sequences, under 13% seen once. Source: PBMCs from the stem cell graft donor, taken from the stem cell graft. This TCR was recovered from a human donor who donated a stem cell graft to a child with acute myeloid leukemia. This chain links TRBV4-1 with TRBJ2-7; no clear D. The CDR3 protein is CASSQDRSSYEQYF. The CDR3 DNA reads TGCGCCAGCAGCCAAGACCGAAGTTCCTACGAGCAGTACTTC.